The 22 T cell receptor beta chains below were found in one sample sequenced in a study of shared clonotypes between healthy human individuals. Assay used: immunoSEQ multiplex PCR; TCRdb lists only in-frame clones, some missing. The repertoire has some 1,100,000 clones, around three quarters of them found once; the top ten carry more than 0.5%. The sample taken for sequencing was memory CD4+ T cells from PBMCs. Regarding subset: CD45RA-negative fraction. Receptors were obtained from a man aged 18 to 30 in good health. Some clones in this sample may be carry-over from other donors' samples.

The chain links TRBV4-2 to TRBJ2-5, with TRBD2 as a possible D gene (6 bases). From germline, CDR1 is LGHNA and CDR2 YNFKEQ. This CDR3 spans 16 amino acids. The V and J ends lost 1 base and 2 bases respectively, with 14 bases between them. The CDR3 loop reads CASSQASLGRQETQYF. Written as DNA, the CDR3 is TGTGCCAGCAGCCAAGCTTCGCTAGGGAGGCAAGAGACCCAGTACTTC.

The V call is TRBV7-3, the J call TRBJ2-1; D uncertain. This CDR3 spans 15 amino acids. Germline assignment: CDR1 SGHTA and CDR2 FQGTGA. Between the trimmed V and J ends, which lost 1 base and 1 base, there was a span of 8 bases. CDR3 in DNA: TGTGCCAGCAGCTTAAGATACGGGTCCTACAATGAGCAGTTCTTC. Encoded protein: CASSLRYGSYNEQFF.

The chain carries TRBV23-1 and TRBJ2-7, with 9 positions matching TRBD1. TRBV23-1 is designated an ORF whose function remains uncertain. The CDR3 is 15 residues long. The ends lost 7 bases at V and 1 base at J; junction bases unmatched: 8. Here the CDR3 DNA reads TGCGCCAGCACTCAGTGGGGACAGGGATCCTACGAGCAGTACTTC. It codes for CASTQWGQGSYEQYF.

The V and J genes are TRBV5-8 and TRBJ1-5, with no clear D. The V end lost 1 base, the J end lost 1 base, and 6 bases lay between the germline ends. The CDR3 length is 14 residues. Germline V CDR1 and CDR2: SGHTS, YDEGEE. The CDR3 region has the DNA TGTGCCAGCAGCTTGAAGTGGAGCAATCAGCCCCAGCATTTT. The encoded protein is CASSLKWSNQPQHF.

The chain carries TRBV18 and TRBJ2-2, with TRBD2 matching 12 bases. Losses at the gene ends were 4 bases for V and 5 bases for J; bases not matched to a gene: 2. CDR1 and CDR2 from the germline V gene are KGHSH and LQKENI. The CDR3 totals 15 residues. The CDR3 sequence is CASSLGLAGTGELFF. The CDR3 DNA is TGTGCCAGCTCACTGGGACTAGCGGGTACCGGGGAGCTGTTTTTT. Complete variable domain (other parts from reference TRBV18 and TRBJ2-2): NAGVMQNPRHLVRRRGQEARLRCSPMKGHSHVYWYRQLPEEGLKFMVYLQKENIIDESGMPKERFSAEFPKEGPSILRIQQVVRGDSAAYFCASSLGLAGTGELFFGEGSRLTVL.

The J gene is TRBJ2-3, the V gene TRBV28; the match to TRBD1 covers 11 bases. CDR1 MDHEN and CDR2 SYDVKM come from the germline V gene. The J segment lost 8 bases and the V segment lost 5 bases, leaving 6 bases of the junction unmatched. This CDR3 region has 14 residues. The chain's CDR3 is CASSTGQGDGTQYF. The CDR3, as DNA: TGTGCCAGCAGTACGGGACAGGGGGATGGTACGCAGTATTTT. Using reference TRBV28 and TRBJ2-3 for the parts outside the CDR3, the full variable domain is DVKVTQSSRYLVKRTGEKVFLECVQDMDHENMFWYRQDPGLGLRLIYFSYDVKMKEKGDIPEGYSVSREKKERFSLILESASTNQTSMYLCASSTGQGDGTQYFGPGTRLTVL.

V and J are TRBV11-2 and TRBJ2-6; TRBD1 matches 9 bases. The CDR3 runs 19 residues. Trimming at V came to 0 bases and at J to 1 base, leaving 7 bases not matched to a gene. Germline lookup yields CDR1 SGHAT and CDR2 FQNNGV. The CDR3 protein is CASSLDRDRVSSGANVLTF. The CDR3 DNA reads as TGTGCCAGCAGCTTAGACCGGGACAGGGTGTCGTCTGGGGCCAACGTCCTGACTTTC.

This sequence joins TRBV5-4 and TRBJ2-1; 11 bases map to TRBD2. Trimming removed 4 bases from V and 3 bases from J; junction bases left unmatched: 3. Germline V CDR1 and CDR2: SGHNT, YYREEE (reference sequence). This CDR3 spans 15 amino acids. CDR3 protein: CASSRGTSGYNEQFF. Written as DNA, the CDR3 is TGTGCCAGCAGCCGCGGGACTAGCGGCTACAATGAGCAGTTCTTC.

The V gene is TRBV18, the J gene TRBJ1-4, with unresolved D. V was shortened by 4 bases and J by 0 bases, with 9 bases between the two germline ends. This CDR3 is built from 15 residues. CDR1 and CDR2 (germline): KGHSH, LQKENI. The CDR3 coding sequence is TGTGCCAGCTCACAATACAGCGCAACTAATGAAAAACTGTTTTTT. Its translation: CASSQYSATNEKLFF.

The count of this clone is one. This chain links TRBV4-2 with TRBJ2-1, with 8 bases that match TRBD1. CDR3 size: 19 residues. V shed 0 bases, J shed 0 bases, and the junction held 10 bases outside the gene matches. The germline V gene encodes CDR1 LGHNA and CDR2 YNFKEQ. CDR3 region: CASSQDPLQGAFSYNEQFF. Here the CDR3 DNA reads TGTGCCAGCAGCCAAGATCCGCTTCAGGGGGCATTCTCCTACAATGAGCAGTTCTTC.

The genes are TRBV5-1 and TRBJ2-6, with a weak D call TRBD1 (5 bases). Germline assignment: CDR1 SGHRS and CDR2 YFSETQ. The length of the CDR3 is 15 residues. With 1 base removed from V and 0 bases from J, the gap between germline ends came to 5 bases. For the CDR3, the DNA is TGCGCCAGCAGCTTGCAGGGCTCTGGGGCCAACGTCCTGACTTTC. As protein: CASSLQGSGANVLTF.

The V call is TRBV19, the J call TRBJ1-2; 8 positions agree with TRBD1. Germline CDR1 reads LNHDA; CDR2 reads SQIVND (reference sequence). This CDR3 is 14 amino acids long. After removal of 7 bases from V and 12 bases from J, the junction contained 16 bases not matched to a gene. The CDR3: CASTQTGVDLLHTF. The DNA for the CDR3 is TGTGCCAGTACCCAGACAGGGGTTGACCTCCTACACACCTTC.

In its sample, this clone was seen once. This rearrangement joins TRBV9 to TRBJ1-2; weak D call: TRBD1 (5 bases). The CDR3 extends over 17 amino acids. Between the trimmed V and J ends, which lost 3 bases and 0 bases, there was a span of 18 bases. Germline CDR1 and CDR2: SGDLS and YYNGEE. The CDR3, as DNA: TGTGCCAGCAGCGAACGGGACGGATATTTAGCTAACTATGGCTACACCTTC. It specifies CASSERDGYLANYGYTF. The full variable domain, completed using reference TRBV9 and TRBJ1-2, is DSGVTQTPKHLITATGQRVTLRCSPRSGDLSVYWYQQSLDQGLQFLIQYYNGEERAKGNILERFSAQQFPDLHSELNLSSLELGDSALYFCASSERDGYLANYGYTFGSGTRLTVV.

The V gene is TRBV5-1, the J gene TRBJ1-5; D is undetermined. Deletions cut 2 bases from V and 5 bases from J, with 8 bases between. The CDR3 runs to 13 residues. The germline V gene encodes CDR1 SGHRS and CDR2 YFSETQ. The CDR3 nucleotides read TGCGCCAGCAGCTTCGACGTAGATCAGCCCCAGCATTTT. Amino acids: CASSFDVDQPQHF.

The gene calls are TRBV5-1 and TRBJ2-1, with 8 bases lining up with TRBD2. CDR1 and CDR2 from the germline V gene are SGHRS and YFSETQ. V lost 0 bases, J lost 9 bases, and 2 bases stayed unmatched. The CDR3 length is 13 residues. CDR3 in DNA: TGCGCCAGCAGCTTGGGGGCGGGAGGTGAGCAGTTCTTC. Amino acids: CASSLGAGGEQFF.

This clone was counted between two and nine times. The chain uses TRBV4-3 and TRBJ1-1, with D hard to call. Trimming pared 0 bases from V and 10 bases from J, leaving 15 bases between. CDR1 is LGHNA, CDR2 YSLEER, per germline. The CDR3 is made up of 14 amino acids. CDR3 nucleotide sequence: TGCGCCAGCAGCCAAGATCAGGTAGGGAAAGGAGCTTTCTTT. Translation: CASSQDQVGKGAFF.

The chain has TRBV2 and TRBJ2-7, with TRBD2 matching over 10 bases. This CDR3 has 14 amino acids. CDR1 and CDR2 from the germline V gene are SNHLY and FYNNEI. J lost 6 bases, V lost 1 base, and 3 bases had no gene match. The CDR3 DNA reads TGTGCCAGCAGTGAAGGGACTAGCGGCCTCGAGCAGTACTTC. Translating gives CASSEGTSGLEQYF. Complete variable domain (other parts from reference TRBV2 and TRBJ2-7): EPEVTQTPSHQVTQMGQEVILRCVPISNHLYFYWYRQILGQKVEFLVSFYNNEISEKSEIFDDQFSVERPDGSNFTLKIRSTKLEDSAMYFCASSEGTSGLEQYFGPGTRLTVT.

The CDR3 nucleotides are TGTGCCTGGACCGGGGGGATTCCTGAAGCTTTCTTT. This gives the protein CAWTGGIPEAFF. The gene calls are TRBV30 and TRBJ1-1; tentative D call: TRBD1 (5 bases). This CDR3 has 12 amino acids. Trimming cost V 4 bases and J 6 bases, with 12 bases left between them. CDR1 GTSNPN and CDR2 SVGIG come from the germline V gene (reference sequence).

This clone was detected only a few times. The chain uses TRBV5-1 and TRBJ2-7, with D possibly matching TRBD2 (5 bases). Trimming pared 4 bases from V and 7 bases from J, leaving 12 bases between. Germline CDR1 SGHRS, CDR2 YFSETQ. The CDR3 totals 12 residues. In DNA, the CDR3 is TGCGCCAGCAGCGAGGGCCGGTGGGAGCAGTACTTC. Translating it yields CASSEGRWEQYF.

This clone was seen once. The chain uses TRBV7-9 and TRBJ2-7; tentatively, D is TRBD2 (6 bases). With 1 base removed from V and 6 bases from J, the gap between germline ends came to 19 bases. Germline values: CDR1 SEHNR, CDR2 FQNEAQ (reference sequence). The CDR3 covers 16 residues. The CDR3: CASSLGGRGTSGEQYF. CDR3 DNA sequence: TGTGCCAGCAGCTTAGGTGGTCGCGGGACCTCCGGCGAGCAGTACTTC.

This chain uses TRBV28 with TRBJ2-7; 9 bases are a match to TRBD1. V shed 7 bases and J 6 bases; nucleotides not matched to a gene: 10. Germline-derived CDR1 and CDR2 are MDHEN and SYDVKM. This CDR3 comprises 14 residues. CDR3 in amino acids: CASTRDREAFEQYF. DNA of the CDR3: TGTGCCAGCACCCGGGACAGGGAGGCCTTCGAGCAGTACTTC.

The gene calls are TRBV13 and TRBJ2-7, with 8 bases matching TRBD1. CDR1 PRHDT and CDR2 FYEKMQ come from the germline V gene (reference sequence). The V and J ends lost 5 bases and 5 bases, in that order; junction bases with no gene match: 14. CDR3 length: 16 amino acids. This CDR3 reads CASSPVSRTGPNEQYF. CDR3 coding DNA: TGTGCCAGCAGCCCAGTTAGTCGGACAGGGCCCAACGAGCAGTACTTC.